This T cell receptor beta chain was retrieved from a study of human thymus T cells. Study findings and constraints: Usage of V and J genes appeared biased in thymic and blood repertoires.

Method: immunoSEQ multiplex PCR; TCRdb's copy keeps in-frame clones and lacks some. The sample shows 100,000 to 150,000 clones, around 94% of them seen only once. After removal of 1 base from V and 3 bases from J, the junction contained 12 bases not matched to a gene. This CDR3 has 18 residues. Germline V gene lookup returns CDR1 SGHTA and CDR2 FQGNSA. This clone has only one observation. Its antigen is not identified. Resected material from corrective heart surgery provided the thymus tissue analysed. The source is a boy under three years old with a congenital heart defect but otherwise immunologically healthy. The sequenced sample consisted of thymus tissue. This chain joins TRBV7-2 and TRBJ2-3; 8 bases align to TRBD2. The CDR3 here is CASSLDATSEFPTDTQYF. Here the CDR3 DNA reads TGTGCCAGCAGCTTAGACGCGACTAGCGAGTTTCCTACAGATACGCAGTATTTT.